This T cell receptor beta chain was identified during a study of cytomegalovirus exposure and HLA in healthy donors. Points from the study as a whole: CMV antigen specificity was confirmed in vitro for a few CMV-associated chains.

The junction had 7 bases not matched to a gene; V was cut back by 0 bases and J by 1 base. Germline values: CDR1 LNHNV, CDR2 YYDKDF (reference sequence). The CDR3 sequence is 18 residues long. To note about this clone: Antigen: not known.

The PCR made use of 60 Vbeta and 13 Jbeta primers. This table comes from immunoSEQ multiplex PCR, and its TCRdb copy is limited to in-frame clones, with some not included. The sample holds fewer than 300,000 clones, 86% seen once. The chain uses TRBV15 and TRBJ2-1; 9 bases are shared with TRBD1. The TCR comes from a man aged 40-49 years in good health and CMV-seropositive. Sequenced: PBMCs. The chain's CDR3 is CATSRDPAGTGSYNEQFF. In DNA, the CDR3 is TGTGCCACCAGCAGAGATCCAGCCGGGACAGGGTCCTACAATGAGCAGTTCTTC. Drawing the rest from reference TRBV15 and TRBJ2-1, the complete variable domain is DAMVIQNPRYQVTQFGKPVTLSCSQTLNHNVMYWYQQKSSQAPKLLFHYYDKDFNNEADTPDNFQSRRPNTSFCFLDIRSPGLGDTAMYLCATSRDPAGTGSYNEQFFGPGTRLTVL.